This passage covers 18 T cell receptor beta chains from one sample sequenced in a study of regulatory T cells in long-lasting Graves disease. The authors built TCR beta libraries using iRepertoire HTBI primers and Arm-PCR of CDR3 regions. One entry per CDR3 protein results from TCRdb running MiXCR on the multiplex PCR reads. The sample lists about 470,000 distinct CDR3 sequences, less than 25% occurring once. Time point described: persistent/refractory GD, antithyroid drugs over 5 years with positive TRAb. Making the TCR library involved RNA that had been extracted from PBMCs. The material was peripheral blood mononuclear cells (PBMCs), obtained when the disease was refractory, from a patient treated with antithyroid drugs. These receptors originate from a female donor with Graves disease.

This clonotype showed up many times. The chain links TRBV7-2 to TRBJ1-1, with D tentatively TRBD1 (5 bases). V was pared by 5 bases and J by 1 base, with 17 bases between. The CDR3 covers 16 residues. CDR1 SGHTA and CDR2 FQGNSA come from the germline V gene. The CDR3, as DNA: TGTGCCAGCAGCCCCGATAGCGGGGGACCGAACACTGAAGCTTTCTTT. This encodes CASSPDSGGPNTEAFF.

The chain joins TRBV20-1 to TRBJ2-7; 11 bases fit TRBD2. V shed 3 bases, J shed 1 base, and the junction held 17 bases outside the gene matches. CDR1 is DFQATT, CDR2 SNEGSKA, per germline (reference sequence). This CDR3 has 19 amino acids. The chain's CDR3 is CSARPVLAGVLDRSYEQYF. The DNA for the CDR3 is TGCAGTGCTAGGCCGGTACTAGCGGGAGTATTAGATCGGTCCTACGAGCAGTACTTC.

This chain links TRBV7-8 with TRBJ1-3; 7 bases line up with TRBD1. This CDR3 contains 16 residues. The V and J ends lost 2 bases and 2 bases, in that order; junction bases with no gene match: 6. The germline CDR1 and CDR2 sequences are SGHVS and FQNEAQ. CDR3 nucleotide sequence: TGTGCCAGCAGCTTAAATCTCGGGACAGCTGGAAACACCATATATTTT. This translates into CASSLNLGTAGNTIYF.

The chain combines TRBV29-1 with TRBJ2-7; D may be TRBD2 (5 bases). The CDR3 is 13 residues long. V was clipped by 1 base and J by 2 bases, with 9 bases between them. Germline V gene sequence: CDR1 SQVTM, CDR2 ANQGSEA. Here the CDR3 reads CSVEGGNAYEQYF. As DNA, the CDR3 is TGCAGCGTTGAAGGAGGGAACGCCTACGAGCAGTACTTC.

There are many counts of this clonotype. The genes are TRBV27 and TRBJ2-4; 11 bases fit TRBD1. V shed 5 bases, J shed 8 bases, and the junction held 8 bases outside the gene matches. CDR3 length: 15 amino acids. Germline lookup yields CDR1 MNHEY and CDR2 SMNVEV (reference sequence). In DNA form, the CDR3 reads TGTGCCAGCAGTCAGGACAGGGGGCTTCGGGACATTCAGTACTTC. It yields the protein CASSQDRGLRDIQYF.

This clonotype was counted at least ten times. CDR3 sequence: CASSQVFGYEQYF. The CDR3, as DNA: TGTGCCAGCAGCCAAGTTTTCGGGTACGAGCAGTACTTC. This chain joins TRBV3-1 and TRBJ2-7; no definite D call. The CDR3 runs 13 residues. Trimming pared 1 base from V and 4 bases from J, leaving 8 bases between. The germline V gene encodes CDR1 LGHDT and CDR2 YNNKEL (reference sequence).

The sample holds many counts of this clonotype. The chain couples TRBV6-2 or TRBV6-3 to TRBJ1-2; D might be TRBD1 (6 bases). Germline CDR1 is MNHEY and CDR2 is SVGEGT. This CDR3 spans 16 amino acids. Trimming removed 2 bases at V and 6 bases at J, with 19 bases between. CDR3 sequence (DNA): TGTGCCAGCAGTTACGGGACGGGGGCGGCTCTGGATGGCTACACCTTC. Translating gives CASSYGTGAALDGYTF.

The chain links TRBV27 to TRBJ2-7; maybe TRBD1 (5 bases). The germline gives CDR1 MNHEY, CDR2 SMNVEV (reference sequence). V lost 2 bases and J 2 bases, leaving 7 bases between the germline ends. This CDR3 has 13 amino acids. The CDR3 DNA is TGTGCCAGCAGTTTAAAGGACACCTACGAGCAGTACTTC. Its protein product is CASSLKDTYEQYF.

This clonotype was picked up many times. This chain uses TRBV2 with TRBJ1-1, with D uncertain. Germline-derived CDR1 and CDR2 are SNHLY and FYNNEI. Trimming took 2 bases from V and 6 from J, leaving 10 bases between them. The CDR3 consists of 13 residues. For the CDR3, the DNA is TGTGCCAGCAGTGAATTGGGGTACCCTGAAGCTTTCTTT. Translating it yields CASSELGYPEAFF.

The chain joins TRBV9 to TRBJ2-1; D call uncertain. The CDR3 loop spans 13 amino acids. Germline loops: CDR1 SGDLS, CDR2 YYNGEE. The V end was cut by 2 bases, the J end by 8 bases, with 11 bases between. The CDR3 protein is CASSVNDGDEQFF. The CDR3 region has the DNA TGTGCCAGCAGCGTCAATGATGGGGATGAGCAGTTCTTC.

The sample holds a few counts of this clonotype. This rearrangement joins TRBV4-1 to TRBJ1-4, with 8 bases matching TRBD1. The CDR3 covers 14 residues. The germline V gene encodes CDR1 MGHRA and CDR2 YSYEKL. V lost 4 bases and J lost 8; bases outside the gene matches: 6. This CDR3 is CASSPRDRLEKLFF. The CDR3 coding sequence is TGCGCCAGCAGCCCCCGGGACAGGCTAGAAAAACTGTTTTTT.

A few counts support this clonotype. The chain is built from TRBV10-2 and TRBJ1-5; no clear D gene. This CDR3 is built from 15 residues. Looked up from germline, CDR1 is WSHSY and CDR2 is SAAADI. Trimming pared 3 bases from V and 0 bases from J, leaving 9 bases between. The CDR3 DNA is TGCGCCAGCAGTGATCGGGGTTATAGCAATCAGCCCCAGCATTTT. It specifies CASSDRGYSNQPQHF.

This clonotype was found a few times. The rearrangement joins TRBV5-1 to TRBJ1-1; D remains unclear. Germline CDR1 reads SGHRS; CDR2 reads YFSETQ. This CDR3 spans 14 amino acids. V was pared by 0 bases and J by 1 base, with 7 bases between. CDR3 DNA: TGCGCCAGCAGCTTGGACTATGGGAACACTGAAGCTTTCTTT. It translates to CASSLDYGNTEAFF.

This clonotype appeared a few times. The V call is TRBV18, the J call TRBJ2-7, with 8 bases matching TRBD1. The junction had 7 bases not matched to a gene; V was cut back by 6 bases and J by 3 bases. CDR3 length equals 14 residues. Germline V gene data show CDR1 as KGHSH and CDR2 as LQKENI. CDR3 nucleotides: TGTGCCAGCTCCCCGGGACAGGATTACTACGAGCAGTACTTC. It specifies CASSPGQDYYEQYF.

The CDR3 here is CASSFWGQGNQPQHF. Here the CDR3 DNA reads TGTGCCAGCAGCTTTTGGGGCCAGGGCAATCAGCCCCAGCATTTT. The J gene is TRBJ1-5, the V gene TRBV7-2, with D possibly matching TRBD1 (5 bases). Trimming took off 3 bases at V and 2 bases at J, with 11 bases between the two ends. The CDR3 has 15 amino acids. The germline V gene has CDR1 SGHTA and CDR2 FQGNSA. The full variable domain, in which reference TRBV7-2 and TRBJ1-5 provide the parts outside the CDR3, is GAGVSQSPSNKVTEKGKDVELRCDPISGHTALYWYRQSLGQGLEFLIYFQGNSAPDKSGLPSDRFSAERTGGSVSTLTIQRTQQEDSAVYLCASSFWGQGNQPQHFGDGTRLSIL.

This clonotype was seen ten or more times. V gene TRBV12-3 or TRBV12-4 combines with J gene TRBJ1-3; perhaps TRBD1 as D (6 bases). This CDR3 is 17 amino acids long. The V end lost 5 bases, the J end lost 0 bases, and 17 bases lay between the germline ends. CDR3 protein: CASSRNSGALSGNTIYF. The CDR3 region has the DNA TGTGCCAGCAGTCGCAATTCAGGGGCTCTCTCTGGAAACACCATATATTTT.

About this clonotype: A much larger clone lies one base from this, so it may be a read error. V usage is TRBV5-6 and J usage is TRBJ2-7, with 8 bases lining up with TRBD2. The V and J ends lost 4 bases and 2 bases, in that order; junction bases with no gene match: 5. This CDR3 is 14 amino acids long. Germline V CDR1 and CDR2: SGHDT, YYEEEE. For the CDR3, the DNA is TGTGCCAGCAGCATTAGCGGGAAGACCTACGAGCAGTACTTC. Its protein product is CASSISGKTYEQYF.

The V call is TRBV6-1, the J call TRBJ1-1; D not certain. The CDR3 has 11 residues. Germline lookup yields CDR1 MNHNS and CDR2 SASEGT. Trimming took off 8 bases at V and 6 bases at J, with 10 bases between the two ends. CDR3 sequence (DNA): TGTGCCAGCTACCGTGGGGCTGAAGCTTTCTTT. This encodes CASYRGAEAFF.